The 25 T cell receptor beta chains reported below all come from one sample, sequenced in a study of shared clonotypes between healthy human individuals. The data were produced by immunoSEQ multiplex PCR, yet TCRdb's version contains in-frame clones alone and is incomplete. The repertoire holds 900,000 to 1,200,000 clones, with around 78% as singletons. Material for sequencing was memory CD4+ T cells from PBMCs. Subset described: CD45RA-negative fraction. These receptors originate from a man aged 18 to 30 in good health. Some clones in this sample may be carry-over from other donors' samples.

Of note for this clone: The sample has other DNA sequences that encode this CDR3 too. V usage is TRBV5-1 and J usage is TRBJ1-2; TRBD1 agrees at 8 bases. From germline, CDR1 is SGHRS and CDR2 YFSETQ. J was trimmed by 5 bases and V by 4 bases; bases with no gene match: 7. The CDR3 length is 14 residues. CDR3 region: CASSPDRGPYGYTF. As DNA, the CDR3 is TGCGCCAGCAGCCCTGACAGGGGACCTTATGGCTACACCTTC. The complete variable domain, with remaining parts taken from reference TRBV5-1 and TRBJ1-2, reads KAGVTQTPRYLIKTRGQQVTLSCSPISGHRSVSWYQQTPGQGLQFLFEYFSETQRNKGNFPGRFSGRQFSNSRSEMNVSTLELGDSALYLCASSPDRGPYGYTFGSGTRLTVV.

The chain joins TRBV27 to TRBJ1-2; D call uncertain. CDR1 is MNHEY and CDR2 is SMNVEV in the germline V gene (reference sequence). Trimming left V 2 bases short and J 0 bases short, with 10 bases between. This CDR3 contains 15 residues. The CDR3 sequence: CASSLLPVPNYGYTF. The CDR3 DNA reads as TGTGCCAGCAGTTTACTGCCCGTACCTAACTATGGCTACACCTTC.

The chain carries TRBV28 and TRBJ2-1, with 14 positions matching TRBD2. Germline lookup yields CDR1 MDHEN and CDR2 SYDVKM. Germline trimming cut 5 bases from V and 9 bases from J; bases unmatched to any gene: 9. There are 16 residues in the CDR3. CDR3 in amino acids: CASSTRLAGGPGEQFF. CDR3 in DNA: TGTGCCAGCAGTACACGACTAGCGGGAGGGCCGGGTGAGCAGTTCTTC.

Concerning this clone: The same CDR3 is also encoded by other DNA sequences in this sample. The chain employs TRBV2 and TRBJ2-5; the D is unclear. The CDR3 has 10 residues. Germline V gives CDR1 SNHLY, CDR2 FYNNEI. V was cut by 7 bases and J by 4 bases, with 4 bases left in between. CDR3 nucleotides: TGTGCCAGCAACCGAGAGACCCAGTACTTC. It codes for CASNRETQYF.

This chain links TRBV7-8 with TRBJ2-6; 7 bases map to TRBD1. Germline CDR1 reads SGHVS; CDR2 reads FQNEAQ. The junction had 5 bases not matched to a gene; V was cut back by 5 bases and J by 4 bases. The CDR3 runs 15 residues. CDR3 protein: CASSPRQGGANVLTF. The CDR3 DNA reads TGTGCCAGCAGCCCTCGACAGGGAGGGGCCAACGTCCTGACTTTC.

Notes on this clone: The likely explanation is a read error, given a far larger clone one base away. The sample has other DNA sequences that encode this CDR3 too. Written as DNA, the CDR3 is TGTGCCAGTAGCACCGGGACAGGGGCGCTTAATGAAAAACTGTTTTTT. Its translation: CASSTGTGALNEKLFF. The genes are TRBV7-9 and TRBJ1-4, with TRBD1 matching over 10 bases. V shed 9 bases and J 4 bases; nucleotides not matched to a gene: 11. The CDR3 spans 16 residues. Germline V gene data show CDR1 as SEHNR and CDR2 as FQNEAQ (reference sequence).

The gene calls are TRBV11-2 and TRBJ2-3, with D possibly called TRBD1 or TRBD2 (5 bases each). The V end lost 5 bases, the J end lost 5 bases, and 8 bases lay between the germline ends. The CDR3 is 12 amino acids. Germline V CDR1 and CDR2: SGHAT, FQNNGV. The DNA of the CDR3 is TGTGCCAGCAGCCCTGGGGGAGATACGCAGTATTTT. Amino acids: CASSPGGDTQYF. Full variable domain (outside the CDR3, taken from reference TRBV11-2 and TRBJ2-3): EAGVAQSPRYKIIEKRQSVAFWCNPISGHATLYWYQQILGQGPKLLIQFQNNGVVDDSQLPKDRFSAERLKGVDSTLKIQPAKLEDSAVYLCASSPGGDTQYFGPGTRLTVL.

The chain couples TRBV7-2 to TRBJ2-5; no clear D. V was cut by 5 bases and J by 5 bases, with 6 bases left in between. The length of the CDR3 is 11 residues. CDR1 is SGHTA, CDR2 FQGNSA, per germline. The CDR3 region is CASSRQETQYF. DNA of the CDR3: TGTGCCAGCAGCCGTCAGGAGACCCAGTACTTC.

The table lists this clone with a count of one. CDR3 region: CASSLGGTGPYEQYF. CDR3 nucleotides: TGTGCCAGCAGCTTGGGGGGCACGGGGCCTTACGAGCAGTACTTC. The chain employs TRBV7-2 and TRBJ2-7; D is perhaps TRBD1 or TRBD2 (6 bases each). The CDR3 runs to 15 residues. Germline CDR1 reads SGHTA; CDR2 reads FQGNSA. The V gene lost 3 bases and the J gene lost 4 bases, with 16 bases spanning the gap.

J is TRBJ2-6 and V is TRBV2, with D uncertain. Germline CDR1 is SNHLY and CDR2 is FYNNEI. The CDR3 has 15 amino acids. V gave up 6 bases and J gave up 4 bases, with 13 bases separating them. CDR3 bases: TGTGCCAGCAGCCTCACATCGTCCGGGGCCAACGTCCTGACTTTC. Protein product: CASSLTSSGANVLTF.

Concerning this clone itself: Other DNA sequences in this sample translate to the same CDR3. The chain has TRBV5-1 and TRBJ2-2; either TRBD1 or TRBD2 may supply D (5 bases each). Germline values: CDR1 SGHRS, CDR2 YFSETQ. Between the trimmed V and J ends, which lost 0 bases and 0 bases, there was a span of 9 bases. CDR3 size: 16 residues. The DNA for the CDR3 is TGCGCCAGCAGCTTGGCCGGGACCACGAACACCGGGGAGCTGTTTTTT. Amino acid sequence: CASSLAGTTNTGELFF.

This sequence joins TRBV28 and TRBJ1-2; D gene unclear. Germline V gene data show CDR1 as MDHEN and CDR2 as SYDVKM. This CDR3 is 12 amino acids long. V was cut by 4 bases and J by 9 bases, with 12 bases left in between. CDR3 sequence reads: CASSYDTKRYTF. The CDR3 coding sequence is TGTGCCAGCAGTTATGACACCAAACGCTACACCTTC.

The table lists this clone with a few counts. The chain links TRBV7-8 to TRBJ2-5, with D hard to call. The germline V and J ends were trimmed by 4 bases and 4 bases, with 4 bases remaining between them. This CDR3 spans 11 amino acids. CDR1 is SGHVS and CDR2 is FQNEAQ in the germline V gene. The CDR3 DNA follows: TGTGCCAGCAGCTACGGAGAGACCCAGTACTTC. Amino acid sequence: CASSYGETQYF.

There are a few counts of this clone. This chain uses TRBV28 with TRBJ1-2; D gene uncertain. The V end was cut by 5 bases, the J end by 7 bases, with 14 bases between. The CDR3 runs 13 residues. The germline CDR1 and CDR2 sequences are MDHEN and SYDVKM. CDR3 sequence (DNA): TGTGCCAGCAGTACCGCCCTATTAACTGGCTACACCTTC. It codes for CASSTALLTGYTF.

The gene calls are TRBV14 and TRBJ1-2; a possible D gene is TRBD1 (6 bases). CDR1 and CDR2 (germline): SGHDN, FVKESK. CDR3 size: 14 residues. V lost 0 bases to trimming and J lost 4 bases, with 9 bases between them. The CDR3 reads CASSQEQGSYGYTF. In DNA form, the CDR3 reads TGTGCCAGCAGCCAAGAGCAGGGGAGCTATGGCTACACCTTC.

This clone has only a few counts. The chain has TRBV30 and TRBJ1-1; D is unresolved. Looked up from germline, CDR1 is GTSNPN and CDR2 is SVGIG (reference sequence). This CDR3 spans 12 amino acids. V gave up 4 bases and J gave up 5 bases, with 11 bases separating them. The CDR3 DNA reads as TGTGCCTGGACAGCCGGGGAGACTGAAGCTTTCTTT. As protein: CAWTAGETEAFF.

A single count supports this clone. The CDR3 loop reads CASTPGQFGPTIYF. The CDR3, as DNA: TGTGCCAGTACCCCCGGACAGTTCGGACCCACCATATATTTT. The chain employs TRBV19 and TRBJ1-3; the D gene is possibly TRBD1 (6 bases). This CDR3 contains 14 residues. CDR1 LNHDA and CDR2 SQIVND come from the germline V gene (reference sequence). V was shortened by 7 bases and J by 9 bases, with 19 bases between the two germline ends.

CDR3: CASTPGLAGGVAETQYF. The DNA of the CDR3 is TGTGCCAGCACCCCGGGACTAGCGGGAGGTGTGGCAGAGACCCAGTACTTC. The V gene is TRBV25-1, the J gene TRBJ2-5; the match to TRBD2 covers 15 bases. Germline V CDR1 and CDR2: MGHDK, SYGVNS. V shed 7 bases, J shed 4 bases, and the junction held 10 bases outside the gene matches. This CDR3 comprises 17 residues.

The chain recombines TRBV4-3 with TRBJ2-1, with TRBD2 identical over 10 bases. V lost 2 bases, J lost 2 bases, and 12 bases stayed unmatched. Germline values: CDR1 LGHNA, CDR2 YSLEER. The CDR3 loop spans 19 amino acids. The chain's CDR3 is CASSQHPAGGPRPYNEQFF. The DNA of the CDR3 is TGCGCCAGCAGCCAACATCCAGCGGGAGGGCCACGCCCCTACAATGAGCAGTTCTTC.

The genes are TRBV6-5 and TRBJ2-7; 11 nucleotides match TRBD2. The germline gives CDR1 MNHEY, CDR2 SVGAGI. The junction had 5 bases not matched to a gene; V was cut back by 0 bases and J by 4 bases. This CDR3 has 16 amino acids. CDR3 nucleotide sequence: TGTGCCAGCAGTTACTCGGCTAGCGGGAGGTTTTACGAGCAGTACTTC. This gives the protein CASSYSASGRFYEQYF.

The chain combines TRBV18 with TRBJ1-1, with D unclear. The V and J ends lost 1 base and 1 base respectively, with 4 bases between them. Germline CDR1 and CDR2: KGHSH and LQKENI. The CDR3 sequence is 13 residues long. CDR3 protein: CASSPQTNTEAFF. The CDR3 coding sequence is TGTGCCAGCTCACCACAAACGAACACTGAAGCTTTCTTT.

This chain connects TRBV5-1 to TRBJ1-1, with 9 bases matching TRBD1. Trimming took 4 bases from V and 3 from J; bases not matched to a gene: 16. Germline V gives CDR1 SGHRS, CDR2 YFSETQ. The CDR3 extends over 18 amino acids. The CDR3 DNA reads as TGCGCCAGCAGCACAAAAGAAGTAATGGGACAGGGCCACACTGAAGCTTTCTTT. It specifies CASSTKEVMGQGHTEAFF.

In nucleotides, the CDR3 is TGTGCCAGCAGCTCCCCGGGACTAGCGGACTACGAGCAGTACTTC. It specifies CASSSPGLADYEQYF. The J gene is TRBJ2-7, the V gene TRBV5-6, with 11 bases aligning to TRBD2. Germline V gene lookup returns CDR1 SGHDT and CDR2 YYEEEE. The junction had 5 bases not matched to a gene; V was cut back by 3 bases and J by 3 bases. This CDR3 has 15 amino acids.

This clone was recorded only once. The chain is built from TRBV5-1 and TRBJ2-7; D is tentatively TRBD1 or TRBD2 (5 bases each). CDR3 length: 14 residues. Trimming stripped 0 bases from V and 7 bases from J, with 14 bases between. Germline loops: CDR1 SGHRS, CDR2 YFSETQ. As DNA, the CDR3 is TGCGCCAGCAGCTTGGAAGCAGGGACGCGGGAGCAGTACTTC. The encoded protein is CASSLEAGTREQYF.

The count of this clone is one. The V gene is TRBV5-1, the J gene TRBJ2-5; 7 bases match TRBD1. Per germline, CDR1 SGHRS and CDR2 YFSETQ. After removal of 4 bases from V and 5 bases from J, the junction contained 5 bases not matched to a gene. The CDR3 spans 13 residues. The CDR3, as DNA: TGCGCCAGCAGCACGGGACAGCGGGAGACCCAGTACTTC. Translated: CASSTGQRETQYF.